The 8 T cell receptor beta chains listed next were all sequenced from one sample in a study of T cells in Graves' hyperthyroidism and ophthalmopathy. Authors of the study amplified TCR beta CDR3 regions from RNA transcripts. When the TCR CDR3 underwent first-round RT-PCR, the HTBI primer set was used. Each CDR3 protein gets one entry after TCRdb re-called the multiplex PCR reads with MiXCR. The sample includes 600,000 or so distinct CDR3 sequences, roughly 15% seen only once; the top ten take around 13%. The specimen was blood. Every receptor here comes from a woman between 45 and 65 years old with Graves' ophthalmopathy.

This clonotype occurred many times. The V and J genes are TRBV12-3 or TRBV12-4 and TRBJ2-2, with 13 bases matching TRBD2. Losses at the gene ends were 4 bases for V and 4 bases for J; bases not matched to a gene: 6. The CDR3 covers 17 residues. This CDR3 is CASSSRTSGRRTGELFF. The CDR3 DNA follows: TGTGCCAGCAGTTCCCGGACTAGCGGGAGACGCACCGGGGAGCTGTTTTTT.

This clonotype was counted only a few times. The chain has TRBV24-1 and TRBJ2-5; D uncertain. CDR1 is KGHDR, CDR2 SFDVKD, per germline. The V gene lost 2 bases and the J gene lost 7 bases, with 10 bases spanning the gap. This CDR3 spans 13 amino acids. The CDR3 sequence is CATSDSLSRTQYF. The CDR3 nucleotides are TGTGCCACCAGTGATTCTCTAAGTCGGACCCAGTACTTC.

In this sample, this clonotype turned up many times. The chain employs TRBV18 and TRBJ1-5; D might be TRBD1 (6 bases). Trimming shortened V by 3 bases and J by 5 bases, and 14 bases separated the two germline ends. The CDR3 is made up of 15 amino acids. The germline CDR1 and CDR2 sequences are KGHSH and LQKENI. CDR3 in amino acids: CASSPQGQRDQPQHF. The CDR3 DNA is TGTGCCAGCTCACCCCAGGGACAACGGGATCAGCCCCAGCATTTT.

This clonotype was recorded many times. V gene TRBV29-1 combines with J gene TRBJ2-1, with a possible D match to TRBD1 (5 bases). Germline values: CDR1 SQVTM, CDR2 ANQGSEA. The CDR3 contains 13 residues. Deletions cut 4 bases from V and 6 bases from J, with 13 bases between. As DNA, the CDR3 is TGCAGCGTTGCATGGACAATGGGCAATGAGCAGTTCTTC. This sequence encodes CSVAWTMGNEQFF.

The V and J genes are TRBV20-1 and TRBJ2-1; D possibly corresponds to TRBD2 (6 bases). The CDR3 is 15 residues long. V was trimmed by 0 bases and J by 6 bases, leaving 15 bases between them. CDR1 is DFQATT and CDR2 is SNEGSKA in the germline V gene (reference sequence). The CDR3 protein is CSARDSASDPNEQFF. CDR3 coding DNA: TGCAGTGCTAGAGATTCGGCTAGCGATCCCAATGAGCAGTTCTTC.

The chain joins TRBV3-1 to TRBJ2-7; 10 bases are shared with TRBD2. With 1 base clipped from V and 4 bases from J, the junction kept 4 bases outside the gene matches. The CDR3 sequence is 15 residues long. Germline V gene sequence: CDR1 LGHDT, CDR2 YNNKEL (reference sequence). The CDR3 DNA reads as TGTGCCAGCAGCCAAGCAGCGGGAGGGCCTTACGAGCAGTACTTC. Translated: CASSQAAGGPYEQYF.

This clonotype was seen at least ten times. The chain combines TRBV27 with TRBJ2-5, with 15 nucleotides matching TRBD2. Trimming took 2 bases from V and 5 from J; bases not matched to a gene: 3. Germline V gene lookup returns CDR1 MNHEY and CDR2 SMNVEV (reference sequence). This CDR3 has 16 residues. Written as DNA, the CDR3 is TGTGCCAGCAGTTTAGGACTAGCGGGAGGGTCCGAGACCCAGTACTTC. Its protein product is CASSLGLAGGSETQYF.

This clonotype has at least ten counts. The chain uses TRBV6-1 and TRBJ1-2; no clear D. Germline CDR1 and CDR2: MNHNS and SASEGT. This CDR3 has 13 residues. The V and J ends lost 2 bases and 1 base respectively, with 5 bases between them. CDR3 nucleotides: TGTGCCAGCAGTGAAAGTATTAACTATGGCTACACCTTC. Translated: CASSESINYGYTF.